The 21 T cell receptor beta chains below were found in one sample sequenced in a study of blood T cell repertoires in COVID-19. TCRdb keeps only in-frame clones here, not all; method: immunoSEQ multiplex PCR. The data show a few hundred thousand clones, approximately 90% seen once. The sequenced sample consisted of PBMCs or T cells enriched from blood (not recorded which). Every receptor here comes from a human donor in a cohort exposed to, infected with or recovered from COVID-19 (not recorded which). The donor label of this sample is uncertain.

J is TRBJ1-4 and V is TRBV15; D is ambiguous. Germline lookup yields CDR1 LNHNV and CDR2 YYDKDF (reference sequence). The CDR3 covers 14 residues. Trimming cost V 0 bases and J 6 bases, with 8 bases left between them. The CDR3 reads CATSRDGRDEKLFF. The DNA for the CDR3 is TGTGCCACCAGCAGAGATGGGAGGGATGAAAAACTGTTTTTT.

V and J are TRBV6-4 and TRBJ2-1, with 10 bases aligning to TRBD2. The CDR3 consists of 16 residues. Germline V gene data show CDR1 as MRHNA and CDR2 as SNTAGT. J was trimmed by 4 bases and V by 5 bases; bases with no gene match: 8. The CDR3 DNA reads as TGTGCCAGCAGTAGAAGCGGGGGGGCCAGATACAATGAGCAGTTCTTC. Translation: CASSRSGGARYNEQFF.

Here the CDR3 reads CASSGGPGTGELFF. The CDR3, as DNA: TGTGCCAGTAGCGGGGGGCCGGGCACCGGGGAGCTGTTTTTT. The J gene is TRBJ2-2, the V gene TRBV19; perhaps TRBD2 as D (7 bases). Germline CDR1 and CDR2: LNHDA and SQIVND (reference sequence). Trimming stripped 6 bases from V and 4 bases from J, with 12 bases between. CDR3 size: 14 residues.

This clone showed up just once. The chain couples TRBV28 to TRBJ1-6, with 7 bases that match TRBD1. Looked up from germline, CDR1 is MDHEN and CDR2 is SYDVKM. The CDR3 has 15 residues. With V trimmed by 2 bases and J by 5 bases, 3 bases remained unmatched. The CDR3 DNA sequence: TGTGCCAGCAGTTTAAAGGGGGCGAATAATTCACCCCTCCACTTT. Translating it yields CASSLKGANNSPLHF.

The rearrangement uses TRBV7-8 and TRBJ1-3, with 8 bases lining up with TRBD1. This CDR3 spans 17 amino acids. The germline V gene encodes CDR1 SGHVS and CDR2 FQNEAQ. Germline trimming cut 1 base from V and 5 bases from J; bases unmatched to any gene: 10. CDR3 sequence reads: CASSLEGPWDRRNTIYF. CDR3 bases: TGTGCCAGCAGCTTAGAGGGACCGTGGGACAGGAGAAACACCATATATTTT. Complete variable domain (other parts from reference TRBV7-8 and TRBJ1-3): GAGVSQSPRYKVAKRGQDVALRCDPISGHVSLFWYQQALGQGPEFLTYFQNEAQLDKSGLPSDRFFAERPEGSVSTLKIQRTQQEDSAVYLCASSLEGPWDRRNTIYFGEGSWLTVV.

V and J are TRBV18 and TRBJ1-4; D may be TRBD1 (5 bases). Germline V gives CDR1 KGHSH, CDR2 LQKENI. This CDR3 comprises 15 residues. V lost 3 bases and J lost 8, with 16 bases in between. The CDR3: CASSPARGVKEKLFF. Here the CDR3 DNA reads TGTGCCAGCTCACCGGCAAGGGGTGTGAAAGAAAAACTGTTTTTT.

This clone was recorded once. This rearrangement joins TRBV6-4 to TRBJ2-7, with 8 positions matching TRBD1. The CDR3 contains 15 residues. CDR1 and CDR2 from the germline V gene are MRHNA and SNTAGT. J lost 3 bases, V lost 3 bases, and 7 bases had no gene match. The CDR3 nucleotides are TGTGCCAGCAGTGAGGAGGCAGGGGGCCTCTACGAGCAGTACTTC. Protein sequence: CASSEEAGGLYEQYF.

This clone was counted once. The junction departs from the called germline gene at one end, perhaps through a read error. The V gene is TRBV30, the J gene TRBJ2-1; 13 bases line up with TRBD2. This CDR3 has 13 amino acids. Per germline, CDR1 GTSNPN and CDR2 SVGIG (reference sequence). The CDR3 here is CAWSEGLAGLTVF. The CDR3 DNA sequence: TGTGCCTGGAGTGAGGGACTAGCGGGGCTTACCGTCTTC. Based on the CDR3 plus reference TRBV30 and TRBJ2-1, the full variable domain is SQTIHQWPATLVQPVGSPLSLECTVEGTSNPNLYWYRQAAGRGLQLLFYSVGIGQISSEVPQNLSASRPQDRQFILSSKKLLLSDSGFYLCAWSEGLAGLTVFGPGTRLTVL.

The CDR3 loop reads CASSQFTGTGGSQPQHF. The CDR3 nucleotides read TGTGCCAGCAGTCAATTTACCGGGACAGGGGGAAGTCAGCCCCAGCATTTT. The J gene is TRBJ1-5, the V gene TRBV6-6, with 11 bases aligning to TRBD1. The CDR3 contains 17 residues. V gave up 5 bases and J gave up 6 bases; unmatched junction bases: 12. Germline V gives CDR1 MNHNY, CDR2 SVGAGI (reference sequence).

The genes are TRBV21-1 and TRBJ2-1; TRBD2 is the table's D call and was not checked against the DNA. TRBV21-1 is a recognized pseudogene. The CDR3 consists of 14 residues. The CDR3 sequence is CASSYERVKNEQFF. The DNA for the CDR3 is TGTGCCAGCAGCTACGAGCGGGTTAAGAATGAGCAGTTCTTC.

The rearrangement links TRBV12-3 or TRBV12-4 to TRBJ1-3, with D tentatively TRBD1 (5 bases). The CDR3 totals 11 residues. V was shortened by 8 bases and J by 9 bases, with 11 bases between the two germline ends. The CDR3 region is CASVKRGTIYF. The CDR3 DNA sequence: TGTGCCAGCGTCAAAAGGGGCACCATATATTTT.

The J gene is TRBJ1-1, the V gene TRBV29-1; D is perhaps TRBD1 (5 bases). The CDR3 length is 15 residues. Trimming left V 6 bases short and J 1 base short, with 18 bases between. CDR1 SQVTM and CDR2 ANQGSEA come from the germline V gene. The chain's CDR3 is CSVRPSGGWNTEAFF. CDR3 in DNA: TGCAGCGTCCGACCTTCCGGGGGGTGGAACACTGAAGCTTTCTTT. The full variable domain, completed using reference TRBV29-1 and TRBJ1-1, is SAVISQKPSRDICQRGTSLTIQCQVDSQVTMMFWYRQQPGQSLTLIATANQGSEATYESGFVIDKFPISRPNLTFSTLTVSNMSPEDSSIYLCSVRPSGGWNTEAFFGQGTRLTVV.

As DNA, the CDR3 is TGCGCCAGCAGCTTGGACGGTCAGGGGAGTAACTATGGCTACACCTTC. Translated, it gives CASSLDGQGSNYGYTF. J is TRBJ1-2 and V is TRBV5-1; possibly TRBD1 for D (6 bases). From germline, CDR1 is SGHRS and CDR2 YFSETQ. V lost 0 bases and J lost 1, with 13 bases in between. The CDR3 spans 16 residues.

The chain uses TRBV7-9 and TRBJ1-4; 8 positions match TRBD1. The CDR3 is made up of 15 amino acids. Germline CDR1 reads SEHNR; CDR2 reads FQNEAQ (reference sequence). The ends lost 1 base at V and 7 bases at J; junction bases unmatched: 5. Here the CDR3 reads CASSLGQGMSEKLFF. Here the CDR3 DNA reads TGTGCCAGCAGCTTAGGACAGGGGATGAGTGAAAAACTGTTTTTT.

This chain joins TRBV29-1 and TRBJ2-3, with D perhaps matching TRBD2 (6 bases). V lost 6 bases and J lost 5, with 9 bases in between. Germline values: CDR1 SQVTM, CDR2 ANQGSEA. The CDR3 consists of 11 residues. Here the CDR3 DNA reads TGCAGCGTGGGGACTTTAGATACGCAGTATTTT. Translated, it gives CSVGTLDTQYF.

The chain links TRBV5-4 to TRBJ1-4; TRBD1 is a possible D gene (6 bases). The germline gives CDR1 SGHNT, CDR2 YYREEE (reference sequence). The germline V and J ends were trimmed by 2 bases and 6 bases, with 11 bases remaining between them. The CDR3 is 14 residues long. The CDR3 reads CASSLGGVDEKLFF. The DNA for the CDR3 is TGTGCCAGCAGCTTAGGGGGAGTAGATGAAAAACTGTTTTTT.

The chain has TRBV20-1 and TRBJ1-2, with TRBD1 identical over 7 bases. From germline, CDR1 is DFQATT and CDR2 SNEGSKA (reference sequence). Losses at the gene ends were 3 bases for V and 1 base for J; bases not matched to a gene: 8. This CDR3 contains 15 residues. This chain's CDR3 is CSASSDRWFNYGYTF. The CDR3 DNA reads TGCAGTGCTAGTTCGGACAGGTGGTTTAACTATGGCTACACCTTC.

The rearrangement joins TRBV3-1 (or the pseudogene TRBV3-2) to TRBJ1-2, with TRBD1 identical over 10 bases. V shed 0 bases and J 7 bases; nucleotides not matched to a gene: 14. Germline V lookup: CDR1 LGHDT, CDR2 YNNKEL (reference sequence). This CDR3 is 18 amino acids long. CDR3 DNA sequence: TGTGCCAGCAGCCAAGATAGGGACAGGGGTCGAAATGTGGGTGGCTACACCTTC. Amino acid sequence: CASSQDRDRGRNVGGYTF.

This chain links TRBV11-2 with TRBJ1-5; a weak D match, TRBD1 (6 bases). Per the germline V gene, CDR1 is SGHAT and CDR2 is FQNNGV. CDR3 length: 15 residues. Between the trimmed V and J ends, which lost 2 bases and 5 bases, there was a span of 13 bases. The CDR3 DNA is TGTGCCAGCAGCTTACAAACAGGGCCGGATCAGCCCCAGCATTTT. It codes for CASSLQTGPDQPQHF. The full variable domain, its missing parts supplied by reference TRBV11-2 and TRBJ1-5, is EAGVAQSPRYKIIEKRQSVAFWCNPISGHATLYWYQQILGQGPKLLIQFQNNGVVDDSQLPKDRFSAERLKGVDSTLKIQPAKLEDSAVYLCASSLQTGPDQPQHFGDGTRLSIL.

The chain carries TRBV5-5 and TRBJ1-1; TRBD1 is a possible D gene (5 bases). Looked up from germline, CDR1 is SGHKS and CDR2 is YYEKEE (reference sequence). This CDR3 region has 17 residues. The V end was cut by 4 bases, the J end by 0 bases, with 19 bases between. This CDR3 reads CASSLRDGLLMNTEAFF. The CDR3 nucleotides read TGTGCCAGCAGCCTGCGGGACGGATTGTTAATGAACACTGAAGCTTTCTTT.

J is TRBJ2-3 and V is TRBV5-1; no firm D call. Germline CDR1 reads SGHRS; CDR2 reads YFSETQ. Trimming took 2 bases from V and 1 from J, leaving 11 bases between them. The CDR3 is 15 amino acids. In DNA, the CDR3 is TGCGCCAGCAGCTTCTCCCCTAGAGGCACAGATACGCAGTATTTT. The encoded protein is CASSFSPRGTDTQYF. Variable domain in full (rest from reference TRBV5-1 and TRBJ2-3): KAGVTQTPRYLIKTRGQQVTLSCSPISGHRSVSWYQQTPGQGLQFLFEYFSETQRNKGNFPGRFSGRQFSNSRSEMNVSTLELGDSALYLCASSFSPRGTDTQYFGPGTRLTVL.